A single sample gave rise to the 30 T cell receptor beta chains below, sequenced in a study of blood T cell repertoires in COVID-19. Generated by immunoSEQ multiplex PCR, the TCRdb table keeps only in-frame clones and is missing some. The sample carries a few hundred thousand clones, around 80% recorded once. The material sequenced was PBMCs or T cells enriched from blood (not recorded which). Receptors originate from a man aged 35 to 55 who had recovered from COVID-19.

This chain links TRBV28 with TRBJ2-6; possible D gene TRBD2, 6 bases. From germline, CDR1 is MDHEN and CDR2 SYDVKM. CDR3 length: 16 residues. V was shortened by 11 bases and J by 0 bases, with 17 bases between the two germline ends. CDR3 nucleotide sequence: TGTGCCGCGGGATTTACCGGGGGCTCTGGGGCCAACGTCCTGACTTTC. It specifies CAAGFTGGSGANVLTF.

For this clone: Other DNA sequences within the sample encode an identical CDR3. The gene calls are TRBV9 and TRBJ1-2; the D is unclear. The V end lost 1 base, the J end lost 2 bases, and 9 bases lay between the germline ends. CDR1 is SGDLS and CDR2 is YYNGEE in the germline V gene. The CDR3 extends over 14 amino acids. DNA for the CDR3: TGTGCCAGCAGCGTACGGGGAGGGAACTATGGCTACACCTTC. Protein product: CASSVRGGNYGYTF.

The gene calls are TRBV7-3 and TRBJ2-1, with 9 bases identical to TRBD2. CDR3 length: 16 amino acids. J gave up 7 bases and V 3 bases, and 10 bases lay outside the gene matches. CDR1 is SGHTA, CDR2 FQGTGA, per germline. This CDR3 reads CASSFQAGGQGNEQFF. The CDR3 nucleotides are TGTGCCAGCAGCTTCCAGGCGGGAGGGCAGGGGAATGAGCAGTTCTTC.

Only a few counts were recorded for this clone. The V and J genes are TRBV27 and TRBJ2-7; 9 bases match TRBD2. Germline CDR1 MNHEY, CDR2 SMNVEV (reference sequence). There are 16 residues in the CDR3. V dropped 4 bases and J dropped 0; count of bases not matched to a gene: 7. Here the CDR3 reads CASSSRGSGSSYEQYF. The CDR3 DNA is TGTGCCAGCAGTTCCCGAGGTAGCGGGAGCTCCTACGAGCAGTACTTC.

V is TRBV12-2 and J is TRBJ2-1; no DNA check was done on the table's D call, TRBD2. TRBV12-2 is labeled a pseudogene. This CDR3 contains 21 residues. The CDR3 spells CASRLVGLAAGGGLVFDEQFF. The CDR3, as DNA: TGTGCAAGTCGCTTAGTAGGCTTGGCGGCGGGAGGGGGATTGGTTTTCGATGAGCAGTTCTTC.

This clone has a handful of counts. The chain employs TRBV14 and TRBJ2-1, with 7 bases lining up with TRBD1. J gave up 0 bases and V 7 bases, and 6 bases lay outside the gene matches. Germline V gives CDR1 SGHDN, CDR2 FVKESK. The CDR3 contains 15 residues. The CDR3 protein is CASNRQGSSYNEQFF. DNA for the CDR3: TGTGCCAGCAACCGACAGGGAAGCTCCTACAATGAGCAGTTCTTC.

The V gene is TRBV2, the J gene TRBJ1-5; no definite D call. Trimming stripped 3 bases from V and 3 bases from J, with 6 bases between. This CDR3 has 13 residues. Germline V gene sequence: CDR1 SNHLY, CDR2 FYNNEI. The CDR3 DNA follows: TGTGCCAGCAGTGACGAGGCCAATCAGCCCCAGCATTTT. Protein sequence: CASSDEANQPQHF.

This clone came up a few times. The V and J genes are TRBV28 and TRBJ1-5, with 7 bases fitting TRBD1. Losses at the gene ends were 5 bases for V and 11 bases for J; bases not matched to a gene: 12. This CDR3 has 14 residues. Per the germline V gene, CDR1 is MDHEN and CDR2 is SYDVKM. CDR3 protein: CASSLRTGWTAQHF. As DNA, the CDR3 is TGTGCCAGCAGTCTGAGGACAGGTTGGACGGCCCAGCATTTT.

A remark on this clone: The sample has other DNA sequences that encode this CDR3 too. This sequence joins TRBV20-1 and TRBJ1-1, with TRBD1 as a possible D gene (5 bases). Germline CDR1 and CDR2: DFQATT and SNEGSKA (reference sequence). Trimming took off 6 bases at V and 1 base at J, with 9 bases between the two ends. The CDR3 length is 12 residues. The CDR3: CSASRGNTEAFF. The CDR3, as DNA: TGCAGTGCCAGTAGGGGGAACACTGAAGCTTTCTTT.

This chain joins TRBV27 and TRBJ1-5; the match to TRBD1 covers 10 bases. This CDR3 has 17 amino acids. Germline loops: CDR1 MNHEY, CDR2 SMNVEV (reference sequence). The junction had 10 bases not matched to a gene; V was cut back by 6 bases and J by 2 bases. The CDR3 nucleotides are TGTGCCAGCAGGGCCGGGACAGGGGTTTATCGCAATCAGCCCCAGCATTTT. Translated, it gives CASRAGTGVYRNQPQHF.

The V gene is TRBV19, the J gene TRBJ2-1, with TRBD2 matching over 8 bases. Germline V gene sequence: CDR1 LNHDA, CDR2 SQIVND (reference sequence). With V trimmed by 3 bases and J by 0 bases, 4 bases remained unmatched. The length of the CDR3 is 16 residues. CDR3 sequence: CASSISGISSYNEQFF. The DNA of the CDR3 is TGTGCCAGTAGTATTAGCGGGATTAGCTCCTACAATGAGCAGTTCTTC.

The V gene is TRBV3-1 (or the pseudogene TRBV3-2), the J gene TRBJ1-1; TRBD1 matches 8 bases. This CDR3 has 13 amino acids. The germline V gene encodes CDR1 LGHDT and CDR2 YNNKEL (reference sequence). The V and J ends lost 4 bases and 5 bases, in that order; junction bases with no gene match: 3. CDR3 amino acids: CASSPYRGTEAFF. CDR3 coding DNA: TGTGCCAGCAGCCCCTACAGGGGGACTGAAGCTTTCTTT.

CDR3 bases: TGTGCCACCAGTGATGAGGGACTTAACACCGGGGAGCTGTTTTTT. Its translation is CATSDEGLNTGELFF. This rearrangement joins TRBV24-1 to TRBJ2-2; a weak D match, TRBD2 (6 bases). Germline CDR1 KGHDR, CDR2 SFDVKD. CDR3 length equals 15 residues. The V end lost 3 bases, the J end lost 2 bases, and 9 bases lay between the germline ends.

This clone was observed once. V usage is TRBV19 and J usage is TRBJ2-3, with 10 bases identical to TRBD1. Trimming cost V 9 bases and J 5 bases; bases outside gene matches: 8. CDR3 length equals 14 residues. Germline V gene data show CDR1 as LNHDA and CDR2 as SQIVND (reference sequence). The CDR3 nucleotides are TGTGCCAGCACGCGACAGGGGGCAGGAGATACGCAGTATTTT. Its protein product is CASTRQGAGDTQYF.

The chain is built from TRBV7-8 and TRBJ2-2; D is perhaps TRBD1 (6 bases). The germline gives CDR1 SGHVS, CDR2 FQNEAQ. CDR3 size: 16 residues. Deletions cut 3 bases from V and 1 base from J, with 12 bases between. The CDR3 sequence: CASSFLTGLNTGELFF. Here the CDR3 DNA reads TGTGCCAGCAGCTTCCTGACAGGCCTGAACACCGGGGAGCTGTTTTTT.

The V and J genes are TRBV18 and TRBJ2-7, with D possibly being TRBD2 (5 bases). The V end was cut by 6 bases, the J end by 3 bases, with 18 bases between. Germline loops: CDR1 KGHSH, CDR2 LQKENI. CDR3 length: 15 amino acids. The CDR3, as DNA: TGTGCCAGCTCCCCTTCGGGGATCCCCAACTACGAGCAGTACTTC. It specifies CASSPSGIPNYEQYF.

The V and J genes are TRBV7-3 and TRBJ2-3; 12 bases fit TRBD2. The CDR3 is 14 residues long. Losses at the gene ends were 2 bases for V and 7 bases for J; bases not matched to a gene: 1. CDR1 is SGHTA and CDR2 is FQGTGA in the germline V gene. CDR3 residues: CASSLGLAGNTQYF. The CDR3 bases are TGTGCCAGCAGCTTAGGACTAGCGGGGAATACGCAGTATTTT.

This clone was seen a single time. V is TRBV2 and J is TRBJ2-7, with a possible D match to TRBD1 (6 bases). Germline CDR1 is SNHLY and CDR2 is FYNNEI. Trimming removed 6 bases from V and 3 bases from J, with 9 bases in between. This CDR3 contains 12 residues. For the CDR3, the DNA is TGTGCCAGCAGGCAGGACAGCTACGAGCAGTACTTC. Translation: CASRQDSYEQYF.

V usage is TRBV25-1 and J usage is TRBJ2-7; D possibly corresponds to TRBD2 (5 bases). With 2 bases removed from V and 0 bases from J, the gap between germline ends came to 8 bases. Germline CDR1 and CDR2: MGHDK and SYGVNS. The CDR3 runs 14 residues. The CDR3 reads CASSEGGFSYEQYF. The DNA for the CDR3 is TGTGCCAGCAGTGAAGGCGGGTTCTCCTACGAGCAGTACTTC.

The CDR3 region is CASSQTGYGYGYTF. DNA for the CDR3: TGTGCCAGCAGCCAGACAGGGTACGGCTATGGCTACACCTTC. The chain employs TRBV11-1 and TRBJ1-2; 7 positions match TRBD1. The germline CDR1 and CDR2 sequences are SGHAT and FQDESV (reference sequence). The CDR3 contains 14 residues. The V and J ends lost 5 bases and 4 bases, in that order; junction bases with no gene match: 7.

V and J are TRBV15 and TRBJ1-1; no definite D call. CDR1 LNHNV and CDR2 YYDKDF come from the germline V gene (reference sequence). V was shortened by 3 bases and J by 5 bases, with 10 bases between the two germline ends. The CDR3 totals 13 residues. The CDR3 DNA is TGTGCCACCAGCAGTTCTCTGAGGACTGAAGCTTTCTTT. It encodes CATSSSLRTEAFF.

This rearrangement joins TRBV9 to TRBJ2-1, with D tentatively TRBD1 (6 bases). CDR3 length: 15 amino acids. CDR1 and CDR2 (germline): SGDLS, YYNGEE. Trimming removed 3 bases at V and 6 bases at J, with 16 bases between. The CDR3 sequence: CASSAGTTAFNEQFF. The CDR3 nucleotides are TGTGCCAGCAGCGCCGGGACAACAGCCTTCAATGAGCAGTTCTTC.

The rearrangement uses TRBV3-1 (or the pseudogene TRBV3-2) and TRBJ1-2; no clear D gene. CDR3 length: 14 residues. The V end was cut by 0 bases, the J end by 6 bases, with 11 bases between. The germline V gene encodes CDR1 LGHDT and CDR2 YNNKEL (reference sequence). The CDR3 sequence: CASSQDWQIHGYTF. CDR3 bases: TGTGCCAGCAGCCAAGATTGGCAGATACATGGCTACACCTTC.

The rearrangement uses TRBV6-6 and TRBJ2-7; 7 nucleotides align to TRBD1. With 6 bases clipped from V and 2 bases from J, the junction kept 4 bases outside the gene matches. This CDR3 has 13 residues. CDR1 and CDR2 (germline): MNHNY, SVGAGI (reference sequence). As DNA, the CDR3 is TGTGCCAGCAGCCGGGACAGCACCTACGAGCAGTACTTC. Translation gives CASSRDSTYEQYF.

This clone is a singleton in its sample. J is TRBJ2-7 and V is TRBV7-6; TRBD2 matches 8 bases. CDR3 length: 18 amino acids. V gave up 4 bases and J gave up 3 bases; unmatched junction bases: 17. The germline CDR1 and CDR2 sequences are SGHVS and FNYEAQ. As DNA, the CDR3 is TGTGCCAGCAGCTCGGGACTAGGGGGGTCTCCGCTAGACTACGAGCAGTACTTC. Translation: CASSSGLGGSPLDYEQYF.

This chain joins TRBV10-3 and TRBJ1-3; D not certain. CDR3 length equals 14 residues. The ends were cut back, 6 bases at V and 4 bases at J, with 13 bases in the middle. Germline lookup yields CDR1 ENHRY and CDR2 SYGVKD. CDR3 sequence: CAIRPAITGNTIYF. The CDR3 DNA reads as TGTGCCATCAGACCTGCTATCACGGGAAACACCATATATTTT.

V is TRBV10-3 and J is TRBJ1-1; maybe TRBD1 (5 bases). V lost 3 bases and J 5 bases, leaving 13 bases between the germline ends. Per germline, CDR1 ENHRY and CDR2 SYGVKD. The CDR3 totals 14 residues. The CDR3 loop reads CAISDADRGTEAFF. CDR3 bases: TGTGCCATCAGTGATGCGGACCGGGGGACTGAAGCTTTCTTT.

The rearrangement uses TRBV5-5 and TRBJ2-7; TRBD2 matches at 10 bases. Germline V CDR1 and CDR2: SGHKS, YYEKEE (reference sequence). CDR3 length: 15 residues. After removal of 4 bases from V and 0 bases from J, the junction contained 4 bases not matched to a gene. The DNA of the CDR3 is TGTGCCAGCAGCCCCACTAGCGGGACCTCCTACGAGCAGTACTTC. Protein: CASSPTSGTSYEQYF.

This chain joins TRBV5-1 and TRBJ2-3; a weak D match, TRBD1 (6 bases). The CDR3 spans 14 residues. Germline assignment: CDR1 SGHRS and CDR2 YFSETQ. V lost 3 bases and J lost 0, with 8 bases in between. The CDR3: CASSSQGSTDTQYF. As DNA, the CDR3 is TGCGCCAGCAGCTCACAGGGAAGCACAGATACGCAGTATTTT.

The rearrangement joins TRBV24-1 to TRBJ2-3, with 8 bases fitting TRBD2. Trimming cost V 5 bases and J 5 bases; bases outside gene matches: 5. Germline V gene lookup returns CDR1 KGHDR and CDR2 SFDVKD. CDR3 length: 14 residues. CDR3 loop: CATSVTGGLDTQYF. DNA of the CDR3: TGTGCCACCAGTGTTACGGGAGGGCTAGATACGCAGTATTTT.